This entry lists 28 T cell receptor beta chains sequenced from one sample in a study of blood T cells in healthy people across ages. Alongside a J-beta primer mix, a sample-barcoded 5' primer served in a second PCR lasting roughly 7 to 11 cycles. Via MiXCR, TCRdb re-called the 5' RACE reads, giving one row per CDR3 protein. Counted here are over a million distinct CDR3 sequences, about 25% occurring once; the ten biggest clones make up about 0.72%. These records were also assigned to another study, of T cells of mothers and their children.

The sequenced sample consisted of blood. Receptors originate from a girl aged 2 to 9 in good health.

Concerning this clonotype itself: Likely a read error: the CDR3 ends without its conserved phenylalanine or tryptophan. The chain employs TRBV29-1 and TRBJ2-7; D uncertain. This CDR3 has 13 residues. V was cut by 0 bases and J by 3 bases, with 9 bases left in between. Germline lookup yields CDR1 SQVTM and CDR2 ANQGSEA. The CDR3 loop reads CSVEDKSSYEQYL. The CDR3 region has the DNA TGCAGCGTTGAAGATAAATCGAGCTACGAGCAGTACCTC.

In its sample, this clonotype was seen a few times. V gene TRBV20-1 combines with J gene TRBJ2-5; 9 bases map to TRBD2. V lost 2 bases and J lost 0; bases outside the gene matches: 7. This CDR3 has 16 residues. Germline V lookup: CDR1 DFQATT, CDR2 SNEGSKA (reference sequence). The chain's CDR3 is CSARNLAGWDQETQYF. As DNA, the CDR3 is TGCAGTGCTAGAAACCTAGCGGGGTGGGACCAAGAGACCCAGTACTTC.

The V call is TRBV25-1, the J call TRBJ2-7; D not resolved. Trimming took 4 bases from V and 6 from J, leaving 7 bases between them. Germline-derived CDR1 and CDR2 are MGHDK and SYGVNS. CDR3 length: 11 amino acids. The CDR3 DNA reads TGTGCCAGCAGTGGGGGTCCCGAGCAGTACTTC. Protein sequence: CASSGGPEQYF.

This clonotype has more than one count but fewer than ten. The CDR3 is CASRGTQPLQPQHF. In nucleotides, the CDR3 is TGTGCCAGCAGGGGGACTCAGCCCCTTCAGCCCCAGCATTTT. J is TRBJ1-5 and V is TRBV2, with D maybe TRBD1 (5 bases). The CDR3 covers 14 residues. The germline V and J ends were trimmed by 6 bases and 6 bases, with 15 bases remaining between them. Germline V gives CDR1 SNHLY, CDR2 FYNNEI.

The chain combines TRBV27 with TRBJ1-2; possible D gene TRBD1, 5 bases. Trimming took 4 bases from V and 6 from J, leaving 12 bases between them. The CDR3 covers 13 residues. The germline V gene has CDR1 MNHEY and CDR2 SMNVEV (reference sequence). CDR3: CASSSAGLDGYTF. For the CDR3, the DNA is TGTGCCAGCAGTTCTGCAGGGTTGGATGGCTACACCTTC.

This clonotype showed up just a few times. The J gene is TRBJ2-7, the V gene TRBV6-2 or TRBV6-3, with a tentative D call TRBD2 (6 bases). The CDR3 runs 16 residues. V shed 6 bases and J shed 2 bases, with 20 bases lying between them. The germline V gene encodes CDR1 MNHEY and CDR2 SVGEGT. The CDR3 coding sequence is TGTGCCAGCAGCCGGGCCGAAGGGACTCGGACCTACGAGCAGTACTTC. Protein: CASSRAEGTRTYEQYF.

The chain's CDR3 is CASSQGEIAKNIQYF. In DNA form, the CDR3 reads TGTGCCAGCAGCCAGGGCGAGATAGCCAAAAACATTCAGTACTTC. The V call is TRBV4-2, the J call TRBJ2-4, with D uncertain. Germline CDR1 LGHNA, CDR2 YNFKEQ. V was clipped by 3 bases and J by 0 bases, with 9 bases between them. The CDR3 extends over 15 amino acids.

The CDR3 spells CASSQGWLLGTGTDTQYF. The CDR3 bases are TGTGCCAGCAGCCAAGGGTGGCTGTTAGGGACTGGCACAGATACGCAGTATTTT. The gene calls are TRBV14 and TRBJ2-3; maybe TRBD2 (6 bases). Germline CDR1 and CDR2: SGHDN and FVKESK. The CDR3 is 18 residues long. Trimming stripped 1 base from V and 1 base from J, with 18 bases between.

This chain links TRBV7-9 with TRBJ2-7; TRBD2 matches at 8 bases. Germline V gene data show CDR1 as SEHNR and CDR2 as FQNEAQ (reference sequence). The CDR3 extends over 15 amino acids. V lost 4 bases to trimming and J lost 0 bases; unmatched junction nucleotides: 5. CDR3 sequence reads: CASSSAGGNSYEQYF. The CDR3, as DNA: TGTGCCAGCAGCTCGGCGGGGGGAAACTCCTACGAGCAGTACTTC.

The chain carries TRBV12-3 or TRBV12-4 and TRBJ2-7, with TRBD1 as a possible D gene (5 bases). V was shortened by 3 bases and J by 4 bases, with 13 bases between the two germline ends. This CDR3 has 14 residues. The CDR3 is CASSFGALGYEQYF. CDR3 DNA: TGTGCCAGCAGTTTTGGGGCCCTAGGTTACGAGCAGTACTTC.

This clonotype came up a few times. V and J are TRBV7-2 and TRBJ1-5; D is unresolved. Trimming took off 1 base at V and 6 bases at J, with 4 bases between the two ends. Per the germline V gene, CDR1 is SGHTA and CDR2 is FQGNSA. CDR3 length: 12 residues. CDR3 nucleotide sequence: TGTGCCAGCAGCTTAGTTCCTCAGCCCCAGCATTTT. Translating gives CASSLVPQPQHF.

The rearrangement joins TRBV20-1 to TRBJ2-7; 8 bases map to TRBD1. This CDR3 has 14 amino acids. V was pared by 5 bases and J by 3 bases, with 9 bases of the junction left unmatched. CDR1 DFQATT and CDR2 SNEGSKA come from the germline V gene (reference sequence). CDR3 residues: CSALQGVVGYEQYF. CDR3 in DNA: TGCAGTGCTTTACAGGGGGTAGTGGGCTACGAGCAGTACTTC.

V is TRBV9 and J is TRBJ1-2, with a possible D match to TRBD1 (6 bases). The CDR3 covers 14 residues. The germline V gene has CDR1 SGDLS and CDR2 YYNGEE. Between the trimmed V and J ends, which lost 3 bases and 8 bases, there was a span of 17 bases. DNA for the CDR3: TGTGCCAGCAGCGCACAGGGAGAGGGGCACGGCTACACCTTC. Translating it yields CASSAQGEGHGYTF.

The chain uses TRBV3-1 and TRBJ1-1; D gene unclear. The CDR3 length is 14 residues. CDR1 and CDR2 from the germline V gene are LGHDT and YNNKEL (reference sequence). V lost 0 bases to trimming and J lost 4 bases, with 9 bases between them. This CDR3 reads CASSQDFSTTEAFF. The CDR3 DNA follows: TGTGCCAGCAGCCAAGATTTTAGTACCACTGAAGCTTTCTTT. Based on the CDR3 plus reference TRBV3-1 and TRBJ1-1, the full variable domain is DTAVSQTPKYLVTQMGNDKSIKCEQNLGHDTMYWYKQDSKKFLKIMFSYNNKELIINETVPNRFSPKSPDKAHLNLHINSLELGDSAVYFCASSQDFSTTEAFFGQGTRLTVV.

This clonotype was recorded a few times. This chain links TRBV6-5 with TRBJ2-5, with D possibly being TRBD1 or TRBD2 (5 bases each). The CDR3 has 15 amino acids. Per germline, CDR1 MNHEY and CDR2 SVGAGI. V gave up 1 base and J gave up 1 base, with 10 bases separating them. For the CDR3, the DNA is TGTGCCAGCAGTTACTACGGGACCAGCCAAGAGACCCAGTACTTC. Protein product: CASSYYGTSQETQYF.

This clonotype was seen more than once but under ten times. CDR3 protein: CASSLSAGEADEQFF. The DNA for the CDR3 is TGTGCCAGCAGTTTATCCGCGGGAGAAGCGGATGAGCAGTTCTTC. The chain uses TRBV28 and TRBJ2-5; TRBD2 matches 7 bases. The J call is uncertain, as TRBJ2-1 better fits the DNA end. CDR1 and CDR2 (germline): MDHEN, SYDVKM. The CDR3 contains 15 residues.

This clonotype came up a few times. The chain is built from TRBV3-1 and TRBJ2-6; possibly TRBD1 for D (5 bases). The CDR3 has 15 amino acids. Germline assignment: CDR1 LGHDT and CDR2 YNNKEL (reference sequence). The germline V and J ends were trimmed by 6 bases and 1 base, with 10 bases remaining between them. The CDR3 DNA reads TGTGCCAGCAGTACCCCAGGGTCTGGGGCCAACGTCCTGACTTTC. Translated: CASSTPGSGANVLTF.

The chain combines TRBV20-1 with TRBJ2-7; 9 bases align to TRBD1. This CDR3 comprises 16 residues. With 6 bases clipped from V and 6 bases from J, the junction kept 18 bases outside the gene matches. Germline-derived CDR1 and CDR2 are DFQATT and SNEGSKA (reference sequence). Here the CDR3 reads CSAPGTGSGPLGEQYF. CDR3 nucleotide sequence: TGCAGTGCCCCCGGGACAGGGTCAGGTCCACTAGGCGAGCAGTACTTC.

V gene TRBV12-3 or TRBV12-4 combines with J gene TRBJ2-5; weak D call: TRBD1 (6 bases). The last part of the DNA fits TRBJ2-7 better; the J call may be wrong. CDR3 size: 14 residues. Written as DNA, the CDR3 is TGTGCCAGCAGAGGAACCTACAGGGATGACGAGCAGTACTTC. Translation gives CASRGTYRDDEQYF.

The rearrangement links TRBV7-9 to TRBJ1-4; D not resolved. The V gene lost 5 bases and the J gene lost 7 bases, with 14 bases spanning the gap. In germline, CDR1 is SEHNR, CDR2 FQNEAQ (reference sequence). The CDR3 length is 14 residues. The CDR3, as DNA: TGTGCCAGCAGCATCCGGGATCTGGGTGAAAAACTGTTTTTT. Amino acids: CASSIRDLGEKLFF.

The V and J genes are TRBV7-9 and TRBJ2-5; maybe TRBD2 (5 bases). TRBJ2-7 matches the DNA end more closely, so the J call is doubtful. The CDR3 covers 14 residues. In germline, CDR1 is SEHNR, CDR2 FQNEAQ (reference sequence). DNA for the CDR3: TGTGCCAGCAGCTCCCAAATCGACTACTACGAGCAGTACTTC. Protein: CASSSQIDYYEQYF.

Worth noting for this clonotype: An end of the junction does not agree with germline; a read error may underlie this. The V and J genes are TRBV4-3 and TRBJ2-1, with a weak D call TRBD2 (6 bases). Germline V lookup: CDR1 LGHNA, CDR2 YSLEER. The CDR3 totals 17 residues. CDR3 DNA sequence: TGCGCCAGCAGCCAAGATTTTTCGTGGGACTCCGACAATGAGCAGTTCTTC. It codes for CASSQDFSWDSDNEQFF.

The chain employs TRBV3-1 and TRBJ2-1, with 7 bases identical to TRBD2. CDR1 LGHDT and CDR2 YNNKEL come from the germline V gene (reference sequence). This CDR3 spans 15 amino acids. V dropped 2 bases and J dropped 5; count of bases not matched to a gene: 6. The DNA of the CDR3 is TGTGCCAGCAGCCAACGGCTACTAGCGCACAATGAGCAGTTCTTC. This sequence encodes CASSQRLLAHNEQFF.

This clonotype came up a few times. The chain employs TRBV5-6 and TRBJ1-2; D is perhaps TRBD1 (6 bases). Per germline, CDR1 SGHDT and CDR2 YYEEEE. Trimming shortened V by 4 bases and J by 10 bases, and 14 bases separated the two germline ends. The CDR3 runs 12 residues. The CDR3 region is CASSAGALVYTF. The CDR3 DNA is TGTGCCAGCAGCGCAGGGGCCCTTGTCTACACCTTC.

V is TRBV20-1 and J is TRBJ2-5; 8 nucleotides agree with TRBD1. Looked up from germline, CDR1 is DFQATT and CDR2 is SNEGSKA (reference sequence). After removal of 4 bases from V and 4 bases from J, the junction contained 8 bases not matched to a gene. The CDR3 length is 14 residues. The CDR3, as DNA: TGCAGTGCTATTCTCGGACAGGGAGGAGAGACCCAGTACTTC. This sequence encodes CSAILGQGGETQYF.

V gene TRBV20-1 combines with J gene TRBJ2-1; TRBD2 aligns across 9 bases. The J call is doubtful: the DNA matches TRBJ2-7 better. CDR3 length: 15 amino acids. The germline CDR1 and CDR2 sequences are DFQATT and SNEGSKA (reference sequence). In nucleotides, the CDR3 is TGCAGTGCTAGTGGGGCCAGCGGGAGGTTCTACGAGCAGTACTTC. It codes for CSASGASGRFYEQYF.

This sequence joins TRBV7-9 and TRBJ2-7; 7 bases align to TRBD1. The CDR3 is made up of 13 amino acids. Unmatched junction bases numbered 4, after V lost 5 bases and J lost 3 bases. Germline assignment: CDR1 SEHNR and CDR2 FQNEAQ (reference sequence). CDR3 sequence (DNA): TGTGCCAGCAGCATCCCAGGGGGCTACGAGCAGTACTTC. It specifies CASSIPGGYEQYF.

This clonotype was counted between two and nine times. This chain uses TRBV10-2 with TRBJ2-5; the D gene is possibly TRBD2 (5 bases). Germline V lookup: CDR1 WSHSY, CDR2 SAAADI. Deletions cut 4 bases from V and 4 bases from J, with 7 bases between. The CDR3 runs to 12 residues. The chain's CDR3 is CASSGEGETQYF. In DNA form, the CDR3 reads TGCGCCAGCAGTGGAGAGGGAGAGACCCAGTACTTC.